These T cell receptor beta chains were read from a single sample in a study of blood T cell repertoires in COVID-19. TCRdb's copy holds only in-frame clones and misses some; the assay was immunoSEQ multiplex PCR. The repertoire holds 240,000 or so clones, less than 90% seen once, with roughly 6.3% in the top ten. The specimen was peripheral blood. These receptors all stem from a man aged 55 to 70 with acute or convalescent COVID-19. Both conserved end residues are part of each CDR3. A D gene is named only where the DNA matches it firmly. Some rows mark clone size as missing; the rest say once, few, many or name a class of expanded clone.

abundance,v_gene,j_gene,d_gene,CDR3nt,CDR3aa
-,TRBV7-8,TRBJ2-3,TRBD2,TGTGCCAGCAGCTTAGTGAGCGGGAGGGCCGCAGATACGCAGTATTTT,CASSLVSGRAADTQYF
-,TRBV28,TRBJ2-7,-,TGTGCCAGCAGTCTTACTAAATACGAGCAGTACTTC,CASSLTKYEQYF
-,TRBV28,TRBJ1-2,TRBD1,TGTGCCAGCAGGGGACAGCCGTATAACTATGGCTACACCTTC,CASRGQPYNYGYTF
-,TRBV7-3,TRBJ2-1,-,TGTGCCAGCAGCTTCCTCCCCGGGACTCAGAGCTCCTACAATGAGCAGTTCTTC,CASSFLPGTQSSYNEQFF
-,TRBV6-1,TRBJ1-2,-,TGTGCCAGCAGTGAAGCGCTTCTGGGGGCGGGTGGCTACACCTTC,CASSEALLGAGGYTF
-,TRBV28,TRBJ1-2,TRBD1,TGTGCCAGCAGTTCCAACCCACAGGGGAACTATGGCTACACCTTC,CASSSNPQGNYGYTF
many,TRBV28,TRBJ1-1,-,TGTGCCAGCAGTTTTCCGGAACGACCGGGCACTGAAGCTTTCTTT,CASSFPERPGTEAFF
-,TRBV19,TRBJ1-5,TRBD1,TGTGCCAGTAGTTACGGGACAGGGGTAGCTGGCAATCAGCCCCAGCATTTT,CASSYGTGVAGNQPQHF
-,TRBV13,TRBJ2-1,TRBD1,TGTGCCAGCAGCCCCGGGACAGAAGAACAGCAGTTCTTC,CASSPGTEEQQFF
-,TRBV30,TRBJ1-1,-,TGTGCCTGGCAAGAAACAGGGCTGGGGGCTTTCTTT,CAWQETGLGAFF
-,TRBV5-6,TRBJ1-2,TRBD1,TGTGCCAGCAGCCTGGGACAGGGGGCAATTGGCTACACCTTC,CASSLGQGAIGYTF
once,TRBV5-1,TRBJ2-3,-,TGCGCCAGCAGGGGGCAGGGCTGGGATACGCAGTATTTT,CASRGQGWDTQYF
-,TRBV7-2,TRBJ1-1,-,TGTGCCAGCAGCCCCATGTTGGGAGGCACTGAAGCTTTCTTT,CASSPMLGGTEAFF
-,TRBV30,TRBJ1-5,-,TGTGCCTGGTCGCAGGGTCGCAATCAGCCCCAGCATTTT,CAWSQGRNQPQHF
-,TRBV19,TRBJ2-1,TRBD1,TGTGCCAGTAGTATAGACCGGACAGGGGCTCCTTACAATGAGCAGTTCTTC,CASSIDRTGAPYNEQFF
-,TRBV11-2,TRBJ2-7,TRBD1,TGTGCCAGCAGCCCTAGAGGGGGCCTGATCGTTGGGCAGTACTTC,CASSPRGGLIVGQYF
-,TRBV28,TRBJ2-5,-,TGTGCCAGCAGTTCACTCTACGGGACCCAGTACTTC,CASSSLYGTQYF
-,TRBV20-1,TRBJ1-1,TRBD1,TGCAGTGCTAACAGGGGAACTGAAGCTTTCTTT,CSANRGTEAFF
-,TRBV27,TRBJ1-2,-,TGTGCCAGCAGTTTCGCACCAGGGATCTATGGCTACACCTTC,CASSFAPGIYGYTF
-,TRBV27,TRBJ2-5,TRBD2,TGTGCCAGCAGGCCCTCCTGGCTAGCGGGTATCGTAGAGACCCAGTACTTC,CASRPSWLAGIVETQYF
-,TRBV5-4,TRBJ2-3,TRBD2,TGTGCCAGCAGCATCGGACTAGAGGCAGATACGCAGTATTTT,CASSIGLEADTQYF
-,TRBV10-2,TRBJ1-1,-,TGCGCCAGCAGTGAGACAGGGAACACTGAAGCTTTCTTT,CASSETGNTEAFF
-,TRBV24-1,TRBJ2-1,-,TGTGCCACCAGTGATTTGAGGGGTAGCTCCTACAATGAGCAGTTCTTC,CATSDLRGSSYNEQFF
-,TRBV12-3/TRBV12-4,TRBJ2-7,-,TGTGCCAGCTCTTGGGGCAGGTACGAGCAGTACTTC,CASSWGRYEQYF
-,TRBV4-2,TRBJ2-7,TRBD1,TGTGCCAGCAGCCAGCTTGGGACAGGGCTTTTTGACGAGCAGTACTTC,CASSQLGTGLFDEQYF
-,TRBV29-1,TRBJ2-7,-,TGCAGCGTTTCAGGGGAGACGACCTACGAGCAGTACTTC,CSVSGETTYEQYF
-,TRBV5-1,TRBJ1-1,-,TGCGCCAGCAGCGCGACAGGAGTGGCTAACACTGAAGCTTTCTTT,CASSATGVANTEAFF
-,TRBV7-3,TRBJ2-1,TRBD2,TGTGCCAGCAGCCGTACTAGCGGGTCCTACAATGAGCAGTTCTTC,CASSRTSGSYNEQFF